This is a list of T cell receptor beta chains from one sample in a study of Graves' ophthalmopathy and Graves' hyperthyroidism. TCRdb used MiXCR to reprocess the multiplex PCR reads, holding one entry per CDR3 protein. The profile shows just over 600,000 distinct CDR3 sequences, about 20% of them singletons. The sample taken for sequencing was peripheral blood. These receptor sequences come from a woman younger than 35 with stable Graves' hyperthyroidism. Some clones in this sample may be carry-over from other donors' samples. The CDR3 runs from the conserved cysteine through the conserved F or W. The order of the fields is J gene, D gene, clone size, V gene, CDR3 protein, CDR3 DNA. A D gene is named only where the DNA matches it firmly. Only some rows state a clone size, as once, few, many or a class for expanded clones.

J: TRBJ2-5
D: TRBD2
size: many
V: TRBV20-1
CDR3: CSVGTSGRGEAQYF
DNA: TGCAGTGTCGGGACTAGCGGGAGGGGCGAGGCCCAGTACTTC

J: TRBJ1-2
D: NA
size: many
V: TRBV6-5
CDR3: CASSYGAGRGLYGYTF
DNA: TGTGCCAGCAGTTACGGCGCCGGGAGGGGACTCTATGGCTACACCTTC

J: TRBJ2-2
D: TRBD1
size: many
V: TRBV3-1
CDR3: CASSPSGGYAGELFF
DNA: TGTGCCAGCAGCCCTTCAGGGGGCTACGCCGGGGAGCTGTTTTTT

J: TRBJ2-5
D: NA
size: NA
V: TRBV7-9
CDR3: CASSFWEETQYF
DNA: TGTGCCAGCAGCTTCTGGGAGGAGACCCAGTACTTC

J: TRBJ1-1
D: TRBD1
size: many
V: TRBV4-2
CDR3: CASSQEWTGGTGTEAFF
DNA: TGTGCCAGCAGCCAAGAATGGACAGGGGGCACAGGCACTGAAGCTTTCTTT

J: TRBJ2-7
D: TRBD1
size: NA
V: TRBV18
CDR3: CASSRNPGQVTYEQYF
DNA: TGTGCCAGCTCCCGAAACCCGGGACAGGTAACCTACGAGCAGTACTTC

J: TRBJ2-5
D: NA
size: many
V: TRBV12-3/TRBV12-4
CDR3: CASSLARAGEETQYF
DNA: TGTGCCAGCAGTTTAGCCAGGGCGGGCGAAGAGACCCAGTACTTC

J: TRBJ2-5
D: TRBD2
size: many
V: TRBV6-5
CDR3: CASSTSGRPETQYF
DNA: TGTGCCAGCAGTACTAGCGGGAGACCGGAGACCCAGTACTTC

J: TRBJ1-2
D: NA
size: many
V: TRBV28
CDR3: CASSLPTPMDGYTF
DNA: TGTGCCAGCAGTTTACCAACCCCAATGGATGGCTACACCTTC

J: TRBJ2-7
D: TRBD2
size: NA
V: TRBV4-2
CDR3: CASSPIATKTSGRPPYEQYF
DNA: TGTGCCAGCAGCCCAATAGCGACTAAAACTAGCGGGAGGCCGCCTTACGAGCAGTACTTC

J: TRBJ2-5
D: NA
size: NA
V: TRBV30
CDR3: CAWGEPGETQYF
DNA: TGTGCCTGGGGGGAACCGGGGGAGACCCAGTACTTC

J: TRBJ1-2
D: NA
size: few
V: TRBV6-1
CDR3: CAANRRQAANGYTF
DNA: TGTGCAGCAAATCGACGGCAGGCAGCGAATGGCTACACCTTC

J: TRBJ2-7
D: NA
size: NA
V: TRBV12-3/TRBV12-4
CDR3: CASGLNSYEQYF
DNA: TGTGCCAGTGGGCTCAACTCCTACGAGCAGTACTTC

J: TRBJ2-5
D: TRBD2
size: many
V: TRBV6-5
CDR3: CASSYSRLAGGEETQYF
DNA: TGTGCCAGCAGTTACTCGCGGCTAGCGGGAGGAGAAGAGACCCAGTACTTC

J: TRBJ1-3
D: NA
size: many
V: TRBV2
CDR3: CASSVSTPGNTIYF
DNA: TGTGCCAGCAGTGTATCGACCCCTGGAAACACCATATATTTT

J: TRBJ1-2
D: NA
size: many
V: TRBV6-5
CDR3: CASIPGPRNYGYTF
DNA: TGTGCCAGCATCCCCGGGCCTAGGAACTATGGCTACACCTTC

J: TRBJ2-4
D: TRBD2
size: many
V: TRBV30
CDR3: CAWSSARASGQNIQYF
DNA: TGTGCCTGGAGCTCAGCAAGGGCTAGCGGGCAAAACATTCAGTACTTC

J: TRBJ2-7
D: NA
size: NA
V: TRBV28
CDR3: CASRRTDRFYEQYF
DNA: TGTGCCAGCAGGCGGACTGACAGATTCTACGAGCAGTACTTC

J: TRBJ1-1
D: NA
size: many
V: TRBV5-5
CDR3: CASSKGLRTNTEAFF
DNA: TGTGCCAGCAGCAAGGGTCTTCGGACGAACACTGAAGCTTTCTTT

J: TRBJ2-5
D: TRBD2
size: NA
V: TRBV2
CDR3: CASSERGLAGKRRETQYF
DNA: TGTGCCAGCAGTGAGAGGGGACTAGCGGGGAAACGAAGGGAGACCCAGTACTTC

J: TRBJ1-2
D: TRBD1
size: many
V: TRBV20-1
CDR3: CSGRAPIKQGGGYTF
DNA: TGCAGTGGGAGGGCCCCCATAAAACAGGGGGGTGGCTACACCTTC

J: TRBJ2-5
D: NA
size: many
V: TRBV6-1
CDR3: CASSEEGGGETQYF
DNA: TGTGCCAGCAGTGAAGAGGGGGGGGGCGAGACCCAGTACTTC

J: TRBJ1-2
D: TRBD1
size: NA
V: TRBV6-2/TRBV6-3
CDR3: CASRDLGQGHSGYTF
DNA: TGTGCCAGCAGAGACCTAGGACAGGGACACTCTGGCTACACCTTC

J: TRBJ2-7
D: TRBD1
size: many
V: TRBV5-5
CDR3: CASSLAPGQGTYEQYF
DNA: TGTGCCAGCAGCTTGGCTCCGGGACAGGGCACCTACGAGCAGTACTTC

J: TRBJ1-6
D: NA
size: NA
V: TRBV12-3/TRBV12-4
CDR3: CASSPRQGYRSPLHF
DNA: TGTGCCAGCAGTCCGCGGCAGGGTTATCGTTCACCCCTCCACTTT

J: TRBJ1-5
D: NA
size: few
V: TRBV12-3/TRBV12-4
CDR3: CVSSLRTVGQPQHF
DNA: TGTGTCAGCAGTTTGAGGACGGTAGGTCAGCCCCAGCATTTT

J: TRBJ2-5
D: NA
size: many
V: TRBV12-3/TRBV12-4
CDR3: CASSPKVGVETQYF
DNA: TGTGCCAGCAGTCCCAAGGTCGGCGTCGAGACCCAGTACTTC